The 28 T cell receptor beta chains below all came from one sample that was sequenced in a study of control samples from healthy donors and cancer patients. Only in-frame clones appear in the TCRdb table, and some are missing; sequencing was by immunoSEQ multiplex PCR. The data show about 140,000 clones, with roughly 90% seen just once and roughly 10% held by the top ten. The specimen was blood. These receptors were taken from a man aged 25 to 40 in good health.

The rearrangement uses TRBV4-1 and TRBJ1-1, with D uncertain. The CDR3 spans 17 residues. The V gene's germline CDR1 is MGHRA and CDR2 YSYEKL. V lost 1 base to trimming and J lost 1 base, with 16 bases between them. DNA of the CDR3: TGCGCCAGCAGCCAAGGAAAATACGGACTTACGAACACTGAAGCTTTCTTT. Protein sequence: CASSQGKYGLTNTEAFF.

Details on this clone: The same CDR3 also results from other DNA sequences found in this sample. This sequence joins TRBV19 and TRBJ1-1; no definite D call. CDR1 is LNHDA and CDR2 is SQIVND in the germline V gene (reference sequence). The CDR3 sequence is 13 residues long. Trimming pared 3 bases from V and 4 bases from J, leaving 9 bases between. The CDR3 loop reads CASSISDGTEAFF. In nucleotides, the CDR3 is TGTGCCAGTAGTATTTCGGACGGCACTGAAGCTTTCTTT.

V is TRBV7-3 and J is TRBJ2-5; 7 nucleotides align to TRBD1. Germline CDR1 SGHTA, CDR2 FQGTGA. Trimming cost V 0 bases and J 1 base; bases outside gene matches: 5. The CDR3 sequence is 16 residues long. CDR3 protein: CASSLTPRTGQETQYF. CDR3 coding DNA: TGTGCCAGCAGCTTAACCCCACGGACAGGCCAAGAGACCCAGTACTTC.

This chain joins TRBV5-6 and TRBJ2-4; D might be TRBD2 (6 bases). This CDR3 contains 13 residues. Germline CDR1 is SGHDT and CDR2 is YYEEEE. Trimming took 0 bases from V and 6 from J, leaving 7 bases between them. The CDR3 DNA sequence: TGTGCCAGCAGCTTGGTCGGGGGAAACATTCAGTACTTC. This sequence encodes CASSLVGGNIQYF.

This clone was observed once. V gene TRBV5-1 combines with J gene TRBJ1-2; TRBD1 aligns across 8 bases. This CDR3 is built from 13 residues. Germline V gene lookup returns CDR1 SGHRS and CDR2 YFSETQ. V lost 2 bases and J lost 7; bases outside the gene matches: 4. As DNA, the CDR3 is TGCGCCAGCAGCTTATCAGGGGGCGGTGGCTACACCTTC. Translation: CASSLSGGGGYTF.

The count of this clone is one. The rearrangement links TRBV9 to TRBJ1-1; 7 nucleotides match TRBD1. With V trimmed by 0 bases and J by 7 bases, 9 bases remained unmatched. Per the germline V gene, CDR1 is SGDLS and CDR2 is YYNGEE. There are 15 residues in the CDR3. The CDR3 here is CASSVGQGYSDEAFF. CDR3 sequence (DNA): TGTGCCAGCAGCGTAGGACAGGGTTATTCGGATGAAGCTTTCTTT. Full variable domain (rest looked up from reference TRBV9 and TRBJ1-1): DSGVTQTPKHLITATGQRVTLRCSPRSGDLSVYWYQQSLDQGLQFLIQYYNGEERAKGNILERFSAQQFPDLHSELNLSSLELGDSALYFCASSVGQGYSDEAFFGQGTRLTVV.

The gene calls are TRBV7-2 and TRBJ2-7, with D maybe TRBD2 (6 bases). V dropped 7 bases and J dropped 7 bases, with 17 bases sitting between them. This CDR3 is 13 amino acids long. Germline V gene sequence: CDR1 SGHTA, CDR2 FQGNSA. This CDR3 is CASNPTSSGEQYF. The CDR3 DNA is TGTGCCAGCAACCCGACTAGTTCGGGTGAGCAGTACTTC.

The gene calls are TRBV2 and TRBJ1-2; TRBD1 aligns across 12 bases. V lost 7 bases and J lost 7; bases outside the gene matches: 7. The CDR3 consists of 14 residues. Looked up from germline, CDR1 is SNHLY and CDR2 is FYNNEI. The CDR3 reads CASTTGQGAFGYTF. The CDR3 DNA reads TGTGCCAGCACCACGGGACAGGGGGCGTTTGGCTACACCTTC.

The chain joins TRBV30 to TRBJ2-7; D uncertain. The CDR3 is made up of 15 amino acids. CDR1 is GTSNPN, CDR2 SVGIG, per germline (reference sequence). Trimming took off 2 bases at V and 0 bases at J, with 14 bases between the two ends. The CDR3 sequence is CAWSTSTVNSYEQYF. The CDR3 region has the DNA TGTGCCTGGAGTACCTCGACGGTTAACTCCTACGAGCAGTACTTC. Full variable domain (rest looked up from reference TRBV30 and TRBJ2-7): SQTIHQWPATLVQPVGSPLSLECTVEGTSNPNLYWYRQAAGRGLQLLFYSVGIGQISSEVPQNLSASRPQDRQFILSSKKLLLSDSGFYLCAWSTSTVNSYEQYFGPGTRLTVT.

Concerning this clone: The sample holds other DNA sequences that translate to the same CDR3. The chain is built from TRBV6-5 and TRBJ2-6; weak D call: TRBD1 (6 bases). The CDR3 runs 15 residues. Germline V gene data show CDR1 as MNHEY and CDR2 as SVGAGI. The CDR3 region has the DNA TGTCCACCGGGACAAGGTTTTTCTGGGGCCAACGTCCTGACTTTC. This gives the protein CPPGQGFSGANVLTF.

In nucleotides, the CDR3 is TGTGCCAGTACTAGCGGACCCTCCTACGAGCAGTACTTC. Its translation: CASTSGPSYEQYF. This chain links TRBV3-1 (or the pseudogene TRBV3-2) with TRBJ2-7, with 8 positions matching TRBD2. This CDR3 has 13 residues. V trimming: 9 bases; J trimming: 0 bases; junction bases outside the gene matches: 4. CDR1 and CDR2 from the germline V gene are LGHDT and YNNKEL (reference sequence).

J is TRBJ2-1 and V is TRBV11-3; the match to TRBD2 covers 15 bases. V dropped 3 bases and J dropped 6; count of bases not matched to a gene: 3. The CDR3 runs 16 residues. The V gene's germline CDR1 is SGHNT and CDR2 YENEEA. The CDR3 DNA follows: TGTGCCAGCAGCTTGGGGACTAGCGGGAGGTTCAATGAGCAGTTCTTC. Residues: CASSLGTSGRFNEQFF.

This clone has a single count. The rearrangement links TRBV6-6 to TRBJ2-5; the D gene is possibly TRBD2 (6 bases). From germline, CDR1 is MNHNY and CDR2 SVGAGI (reference sequence). CDR3 size: 15 residues. The ends were cut back, 6 bases at V and 5 bases at J, with 19 bases in the middle. CDR3 protein: CASSPWRDEIETQYF. CDR3 coding DNA: TGTGCCAGCAGCCCCTGGCGGGATGAGATCGAGACCCAGTACTTC.

The chain is built from TRBV5-1 and TRBJ2-1, with 7 positions matching TRBD2. In germline, CDR1 is SGHRS, CDR2 YFSETQ. The CDR3 is made up of 15 amino acids. V shed 2 bases and J 6 bases; nucleotides not matched to a gene: 8. CDR3 sequence reads: CASSLASGQPNEQFF. The CDR3 nucleotides are TGCGCCAGCAGCTTAGCTAGCGGACAACCCAATGAGCAGTTCTTC.

V is TRBV28 and J is TRBJ2-7; the D gene could be TRBD1 or TRBD2 (5 bases each). The CDR3 spans 17 residues. Germline CDR1 is MDHEN and CDR2 is SYDVKM. Trimming cost V 1 base and J 0 bases, with 16 bases left between them. The CDR3 sequence is CASSLFVLWGSSYEQYF. The CDR3 DNA reads TGTGCCAGCAGTTTATTTGTGTTGTGGGGGAGCTCCTACGAGCAGTACTTC.

This rearrangement joins TRBV4-1 to TRBJ1-5; D ambiguous. This CDR3 has 15 residues. Trimming removed 4 bases at V and 2 bases at J, with 12 bases between. Germline assignment: CDR1 MGHRA and CDR2 YSYEKL. CDR3 sequence: CASSLFRLGNQPQHF. As DNA, the CDR3 is TGCGCCAGCAGCCTCTTTCGTTTGGGCAATCAGCCCCAGCATTTT.

V usage is TRBV3-1 (or the pseudogene TRBV3-2) and J usage is TRBJ2-3; 7 bases fit TRBD1. The germline gives CDR1 LGHDT, CDR2 YNNKEL (reference sequence). V dropped 5 bases and J dropped 8; count of bases not matched to a gene: 10. This CDR3 spans 14 amino acids. As DNA, the CDR3 is TGTGCCAGCAGCTCACGAGGGGGCACGGGTACGCAGTATTTT. This translates into CASSSRGGTGTQYF.

The J gene is TRBJ2-4, the V gene TRBV28; 15 nucleotides agree with TRBD2. Germline V gene sequence: CDR1 MDHEN, CDR2 SYDVKM. With V trimmed by 3 bases and J by 1 base, 4 bases remained unmatched. There are 18 residues in the CDR3. The CDR3 DNA reads TGTGCCAGCAGTTTTGGACTAGCGGGAGGGCTCGCCAAAAACATTCAGTACTTC. As protein: CASSFGLAGGLAKNIQYF. Full variable domain (outside the CDR3, taken from reference TRBV28 and TRBJ2-4): DVKVTQSSRYLVKRTGEKVFLECVQDMDHENMFWYRQDPGLGLRLIYFSYDVKMKEKGDIPEGYSVSREKKERFSLILESASTNQTSMYLCASSFGLAGGLAKNIQYFGAGTRLSVL.

The chain employs TRBV7-9 and TRBJ1-2; 8 bases match TRBD1. This CDR3 spans 13 amino acids. Unmatched junction bases numbered 3, after V lost 5 bases and J lost 4 bases. Germline V gene lookup returns CDR1 SEHNR and CDR2 FQNEAQ (reference sequence). The CDR3 protein is CASSRQGTYGYTF. The CDR3 nucleotides are TGTGCCAGCAGCCGACAGGGGACCTATGGCTACACCTTC.

V gene TRBV10-3 combines with J gene TRBJ1-6, with D perhaps matching TRBD1 (5 bases). The ends were cut back, 0 bases at V and 6 bases at J, with 12 bases in the middle. CDR1 is ENHRY, CDR2 SYGVKD, per germline. The CDR3 has 16 residues. The CDR3 is CAISESGGTTNSPLHF. In nucleotides, the CDR3 is TGTGCCATCAGTGAGTCTGGGGGGACCACTAATTCACCCCTCCACTTT.

CDR3 sequence reads: CASSIKAAYEQYF. In DNA, the CDR3 is TGTGCCAGTAGTATAAAAGCGGCCTACGAGCAGTACTTC. V and J are TRBV19 and TRBJ2-7; D possibly corresponds to TRBD2 (5 bases). CDR1 and CDR2 (germline): LNHDA, SQIVND (reference sequence). This CDR3 contains 13 residues. V gave up 2 bases and J gave up 2 bases, with 7 bases separating them.

This chain uses TRBV4-1 with TRBJ2-3; 10 bases match TRBD1. Germline CDR1 is MGHRA and CDR2 is YSYEKL. The CDR3 has 16 amino acids. V dropped 0 bases and J dropped 3; count of bases not matched to a gene: 3. As DNA, the CDR3 is TGCGCCAGCAGCCAAGATGACAGGGGGCCTACAGATACGCAGTATTTT. This codes for CASSQDDRGPTDTQYF.

The chain uses TRBV11-2 and TRBJ2-7, with 10 nucleotides matching TRBD1. V lost 5 bases and J lost 3; bases outside the gene matches: 7. Germline V gene sequence: CDR1 SGHAT, CDR2 FQNNGV. The CDR3 length is 15 residues. CDR3 residues: CASSKIRTGGYEQYF. The DNA for the CDR3 is TGTGCCAGCAGCAAAATACGGACAGGGGGCTACGAGCAGTACTTC.

V gene TRBV29-1 combines with J gene TRBJ2-1; 9 bases align to TRBD1. The CDR3 covers 13 residues. The V gene end was trimmed by 5 bases and the J gene end by 5 bases; junction bases not matched to a gene: 4. The germline V gene has CDR1 SQVTM and CDR2 ANQGSEA. In DNA, the CDR3 is TGCAGCGTTCGGGACAGGGTCAACAATGAGCAGTTCTTC. This codes for CSVRDRVNNEQFF.

This chain joins TRBV4-1 and TRBJ1-6, with D tentatively TRBD1 (6 bases). The germline gives CDR1 MGHRA, CDR2 YSYEKL. This CDR3 has 17 amino acids. V was clipped by 2 bases and J by 6 bases, with 17 bases between them. The CDR3 DNA follows: TGCGCCAGCAGCCAATTTACAGGGCGAAGACCTAATTCACCCCTCCACTTT. This codes for CASSQFTGRRPNSPLHF.

V usage is TRBV4-2 and J usage is TRBJ1-2; the match to TRBD1 covers 7 bases. V lost 3 bases, J lost 4 bases, and 11 bases stayed unmatched. The CDR3 extends over 16 amino acids. Germline loops: CDR1 LGHNA, CDR2 YNFKEQ. Here the CDR3 DNA reads TGTGCCAGCAGCCAGGGGGACGGACAGGTGACCTATGGCTACACCTTC. This sequence encodes CASSQGDGQVTYGYTF.

In its sample, this clone was seen a few times. V usage is TRBV27 and J usage is TRBJ2-3; TRBD2 agrees at 10 bases. The CDR3 runs 13 residues. Per the germline V gene, CDR1 is MNHEY and CDR2 is SMNVEV (reference sequence). J lost 14 bases, V lost 4 bases, and 9 bases had no gene match. The CDR3 coding sequence is TGTGCCAGCAGTTATATCGAGGCTAGCGGGAGGTATTTT. It specifies CASSYIEASGRYF.

J is TRBJ1-4 and V is TRBV6-5; D is uncertain. Germline CDR1 MNHEY, CDR2 SVGAGI. This CDR3 region has 15 residues. Trimming took 6 bases from V and 1 from J, leaving 12 bases between them. The CDR3 coding sequence is TGTGCCAGCAGGACTACGGGTGGAACTAATGAAAAACTGTTTTTT. Its protein product is CASRTTGGTNEKLFF.